This T cell receptor (beta chain) was identified during a study of blood T cell repertoires in COVID-19. At the level of the study: Samples came from the United States, Italy and Spain, spanning acute and convalescent COVID-19. PBMCs, B-cell-depleted T cells, or T cells provided the cDNA or gDNA that made up the material.

This CDR3 is 15 amino acids long. V gave up 4 bases and J gave up 0 bases; unmatched junction bases: 2. Germline V gives CDR1 SGHVS, CDR2 FQNEAQ. Method: immunoSEQ multiplex PCR; TCRdb's copy keeps in-frame clones and lacks some. This sample has roughly 300,000 clones; around 92% occur once, and the top ten carry about 2%. This receptor was obtained from a woman aged 30 to 39 with COVID-19, enrolled during active disease. This chain joins TRBV7-8 and TRBJ2-2; 7 bases are shared with TRBD1. The sample taken for sequencing was peripheral blood. The CDR3 region has the DNA TGTGCCAGCAGCTCTGGGACAGCGAACACCGGGGAGCTGTTTTTT. Protein product: CASSSGTANTGELFF.